This T cell receptor (beta chain) was recovered during a study of T cell responses to AZD1222 COVID-19 vaccine. The protocol was immunoSEQ multiplex PCR, while the TCRdb copy is restricted to in-frame clones and leaves out a portion. Of around 180,000 clones listed, about 87% are singletons. Germline V gives CDR1 MNHNS, CDR2 SASEGT. The CDR3 is 15 amino acids. V was trimmed by 3 bases and J by 0 bases, leaving 8 bases between them. Concerning this clone: Its antigen is unknown.

Study-level results: It should be noted that donors were predominantly white British and more often female, and clonal diversity was possibly underestimated.

The rearrangement links TRBV6-1 to TRBJ1-4, with D possibly matching TRBD1 (6 bases). The clonotype comes from an adult in good health. The sequenced sample was peripheral blood, obtained on day 0 of AZD1222 vaccination. The CDR3, as DNA: TGTGCCAGCAGTGATGGACAGACAACTAATGAAAAACTGTTTTTT. Translation gives CASSDGQTTNEKLFF.